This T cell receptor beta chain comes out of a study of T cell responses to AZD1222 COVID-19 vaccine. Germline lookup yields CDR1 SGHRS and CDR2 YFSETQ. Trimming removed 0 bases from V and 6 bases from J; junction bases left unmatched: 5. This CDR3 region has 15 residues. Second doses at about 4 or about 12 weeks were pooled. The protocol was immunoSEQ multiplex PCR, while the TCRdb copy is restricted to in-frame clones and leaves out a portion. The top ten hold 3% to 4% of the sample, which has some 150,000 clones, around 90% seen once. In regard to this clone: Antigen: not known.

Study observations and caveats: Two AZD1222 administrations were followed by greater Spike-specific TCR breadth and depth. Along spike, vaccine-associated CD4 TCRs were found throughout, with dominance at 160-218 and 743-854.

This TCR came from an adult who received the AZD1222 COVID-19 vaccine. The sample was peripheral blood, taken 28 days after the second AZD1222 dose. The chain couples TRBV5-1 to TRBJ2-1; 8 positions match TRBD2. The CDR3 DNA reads TGCGCCAGCAGCTTGGGAGTAGCGGGACTCAATGAGCAGTTCTTC. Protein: CASSLGVAGLNEQFF.